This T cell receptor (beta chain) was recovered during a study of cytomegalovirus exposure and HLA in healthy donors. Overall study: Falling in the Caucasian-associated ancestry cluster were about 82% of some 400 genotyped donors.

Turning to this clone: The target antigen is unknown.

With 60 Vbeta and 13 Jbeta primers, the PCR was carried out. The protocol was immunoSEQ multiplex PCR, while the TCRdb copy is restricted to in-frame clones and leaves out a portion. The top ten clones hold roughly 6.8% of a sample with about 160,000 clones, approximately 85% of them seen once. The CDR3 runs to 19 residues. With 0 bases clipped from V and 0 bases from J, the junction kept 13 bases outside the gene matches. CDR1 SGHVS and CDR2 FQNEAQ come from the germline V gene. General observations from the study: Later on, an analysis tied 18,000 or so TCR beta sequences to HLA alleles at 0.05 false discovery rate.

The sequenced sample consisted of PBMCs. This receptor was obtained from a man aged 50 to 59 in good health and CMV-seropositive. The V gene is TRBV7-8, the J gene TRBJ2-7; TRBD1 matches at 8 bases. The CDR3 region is CASSLATHRGQVGSYEQYF. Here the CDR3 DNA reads TGTGCCAGCAGCTTAGCGACGCACCGGGGACAGGTTGGCTCCTACGAGCAGTACTTC.